Following are 25 T cell receptor beta chains from one sample sequenced in a study of breast tumors, draining lymph nodes, adjacent tissues. Samples came from axillary lymph nodes draining the breast cancer. TCRdb reprocessed the multiplex PCR reads with MiXCR, giving one entry per CDR3 protein. Of 200,000 to 300,000 distinct CDR3 sequences listed, about 30% are singletons. Sequencing was performed on axillary lymph node tissue. Every receptor here comes from a female donor with breast cancer. Some clones in this sample may be carry-over from other donors' samples.

Worth noting for this clonotype: Being one base from a much bigger clone, this may be a read error. The chain has TRBV5-4 and TRBJ2-3; either TRBD1 or TRBD2 may supply D (5 bases each). The CDR3 is made up of 16 amino acids. Germline assignment: CDR1 SGHNT and CDR2 YYREEE (reference sequence). V lost 0 bases and J lost 4, with 15 bases in between. CDR3 nucleotides: TGTGCCAGCAGCTTGGACGGGGCTAGCAGAGCAGATACGCAGTATTTT. Amino acids: CASSLDGASRADTQYF.

Of note for this clonotype: This clone may be a read error of a much larger clone one base away. The chain combines TRBV12-3 or TRBV12-4 with TRBJ1-5; 8 nucleotides match TRBD1. With V trimmed by 3 bases and J by 7 bases, 5 bases remained unmatched. The CDR3 sequence is 14 residues long. The CDR3, as DNA: TGTGCCAGCAGTTTCGCCGGGACAGGCCAGCCCCAGCATTTT. It codes for CASSFAGTGQPQHF.

This clonotype was observed many times. The V gene is TRBV11-3, the J gene TRBJ2-3; the D is unclear. CDR1 is SGHNT, CDR2 YENEEA, per germline. The CDR3 spans 12 residues. V was clipped by 5 bases and J by 4 bases, with 7 bases between them. CDR3 protein: CASSLVADTQYF. The DNA of the CDR3 is TGTGCCAGCAGCCTTGTGGCAGATACGCAGTATTTT.

The V gene is TRBV19, the J gene TRBJ2-7; 7 bases agree with TRBD2. The germline V gene has CDR1 LNHDA and CDR2 SQIVND (reference sequence). V was clipped by 5 bases and J by 2 bases; unmatched bases: 21. The CDR3 is 19 residues long. For the CDR3, the DNA is TGTGCCAGTAGTCCCCCGGGAGGCGGGACCCAAGGGGTGACCTACGAGCAGTACTTC. Translation gives CASSPPGGGTQGVTYEQYF.

Points on this clonotype: A much larger clone differs by one base, so this may be a read error. This chain uses TRBV20-1 with TRBJ2-7; TRBD2 is a possible D gene (6 bases). This CDR3 is built from 11 residues. CDR1 and CDR2 (germline): DFQATT, SNEGSKA (reference sequence). The CDR3 region has the DNA TGCAGTGCGGAGGGCTCCTACGAGCAGTCCTTC. It yields the protein CSAEGSYEQSF.

This clonotype came up many times. The chain combines TRBV20-1 with TRBJ1-5; TRBD1 matches at 7 bases. Germline V gene data show CDR1 as DFQATT and CDR2 as SNEGSKA (reference sequence). The V segment lost 2 bases and the J segment 2 bases; nucleotides outside the gene matches: 3. This CDR3 region has 14 residues. CDR3 protein: CSARTGQRNQPQHF. In nucleotides, the CDR3 is TGCAGTGCTAGAACGGGACAGCGCAATCAGCCCCAGCATTTT.

At least ten counts were recorded for this clonotype. V usage is TRBV7-9 and J usage is TRBJ2-3; TRBD2 matches at 15 bases. CDR3 length: 18 residues. Germline lookup yields CDR1 SEHNR and CDR2 FQNEAQ (reference sequence). Losses at the gene ends were 5 bases for V and 5 bases for J; bases not matched to a gene: 11. The DNA of the CDR3 is TGTGCCAGCAGCACCGGGACTAGCGGGAGGCCTAGCGGAGATACGCAGTATTTT. Protein sequence: CASSTGTSGRPSGDTQYF.

This clonotype showed up many times. CDR3 amino acids: CASSLGTGGFSGELFF. The CDR3 nucleotides read TGCGCCAGCAGTCTAGGGACAGGGGGATTCTCCGGGGAGCTGTTTTTT. This rearrangement joins TRBV5-1 to TRBJ2-2, with TRBD1 matching 11 bases. The CDR3 has 16 residues. The V gene's germline CDR1 is SGHRS and CDR2 YFSETQ. J gave up 6 bases and V 5 bases, and 9 bases lay outside the gene matches.

This clonotype was recorded at least ten times. The rearrangement links TRBV24-1 to TRBJ2-7; 8 bases are shared with TRBD1. V was clipped by 4 bases and J by 5 bases; unmatched bases: 6. This CDR3 contains 14 residues. Germline V gene lookup returns CDR1 KGHDR and CDR2 SFDVKD. The CDR3: CATSENTGGNEQYF. In DNA, the CDR3 is TGTGCCACCAGTGAGAATACAGGGGGTAACGAGCAGTACTTC.

There are many counts of this clonotype. This CDR3 reads CASGGQLNNEQFF. DNA of the CDR3: TGCGCCAGCGGAGGGCAGCTCAACAATGAGCAGTTCTTC. The chain employs TRBV5-1 and TRBJ2-1; TRBD2 is a possible D gene (6 bases). The germline gives CDR1 SGHRS, CDR2 YFSETQ. This CDR3 comprises 13 residues. Trimming cost V 7 bases and J 5 bases, with 13 bases left between them.

This clonotype was seen ten or more times. The J gene is TRBJ1-4, the V gene TRBV7-2; D remains unclear. Germline values: CDR1 SGHTA, CDR2 FQGNSA. CDR3 length equals 14 residues. Between the trimmed V and J ends, which lost 1 base and 4 bases, there was a span of 7 bases. This CDR3 reads CASSLGGFNEKLFF. The CDR3 coding sequence is TGTGCCAGCAGCTTAGGGGGTTTTAATGAAAAACTGTTTTTT.

This chain uses TRBV13 with TRBJ2-1; 7 nucleotides line up with TRBD1. Trimming at V came to 8 bases and at J to 7 bases, leaving 11 bases not matched to a gene. Per germline, CDR1 PRHDT and CDR2 FYEKMQ (reference sequence). The CDR3 is 14 amino acids. CDR3 sequence: CASANRGLQNEQFF. The CDR3 DNA reads TGTGCCAGCGCTAACAGGGGTCTACAGAATGAGCAGTTCTTC.

The gene calls are TRBV19 and TRBJ1-1; 10 bases map to TRBD1. Trimming at V came to 7 bases and at J to 1 base, leaving 6 bases not matched to a gene. The CDR3 has 15 amino acids. From germline, CDR1 is LNHDA and CDR2 SQIVND (reference sequence). The CDR3 protein is CASTLTGGPNTEAFF. CDR3 DNA sequence: TGTGCCAGTACCCTGACAGGGGGCCCGAACACTGAAGCTTTCTTT.

At least ten counts were recorded for this clonotype. The CDR3 nucleotides read TGCAGTGCCGGGACAGGGGGATACCTAAAGTATTTT. Translated, it gives CSAGTGGYLKYF. This sequence joins TRBV20-1 and TRBJ2-3, with TRBD1 matching 11 bases. From germline, CDR1 is DFQATT and CDR2 SNEGSKA (reference sequence). The trim removed 6 bases at V and 13 bases at J, leaving 9 bases unmatched. The CDR3 totals 12 residues.

This clonotype was recorded a few times. A read error may produce the germline difference seen at one junction end. The chain uses TRBV29-1 and TRBJ1-1; D perhaps matches TRBD1 (6 bases). The CDR3 is 13 amino acids. The germline V gene encodes CDR1 SQVTM and CDR2 ANQGSEA. The CDR3 loop is CSVDEGGGTKAFF. The CDR3 bases are TGCAGCGTTGACGAGGGGGGTGGCACTAAAGCTTTCTTT.

This clonotype was detected only once. This rearrangement joins TRBV3-1 to TRBJ2-6, with D uncertain. Per germline, CDR1 LGHDT and CDR2 YNNKEL (reference sequence). There are 13 residues in the CDR3. Trimming took off 5 bases at V and 4 bases at J, with 6 bases between the two ends. In DNA form, the CDR3 reads TGTGCCAGCAGCAAAACAGGGGCCAACGTCCTGACTTTC. This encodes CASSKTGANVLTF.

This clonotype was seen at least ten times. V is TRBV15 and J is TRBJ2-5, with D possibly matching TRBD2 (6 bases). The germline V and J ends were trimmed by 0 bases and 5 bases, with 13 bases remaining between them. CDR3 length equals 15 residues. Germline assignment: CDR1 LNHNV and CDR2 YYDKDF (reference sequence). CDR3: CATSRDPGTFETQYF. DNA of the CDR3: TGTGCCACCAGCAGAGACCCCGGGACTTTTGAGACCCAGTACTTC.

J is TRBJ1-4 and V is TRBV7-9, with D hard to call. V shed 2 bases and J shed 5 bases, with 9 bases lying between them. The CDR3 has 14 amino acids. The germline CDR1 and CDR2 sequences are SEHNR and FQNEAQ (reference sequence). The CDR3, as DNA: TGTGCCAGCAGCTTACTGGGTAGGAATGAAAAACTGTTTTTT. Encoded protein: CASSLLGRNEKLFF.

In this sample, this clonotype turned up many times. The chain has TRBV19 and TRBJ2-7; possibly TRBD1 for D (6 bases). The germline V gene has CDR1 LNHDA and CDR2 SQIVND (reference sequence). Trimming pared 9 bases from V and 2 bases from J, leaving 11 bases between. This CDR3 has 12 residues. The CDR3 coding sequence is TGTGCCAGCCGACAGGACCCCTACGAGCAGTACTTC. Its translation is CASRQDPYEQYF.

This clonotype was counted ten times or more. The chain links TRBV20-1 to TRBJ2-7, with 7 bases lining up with TRBD1. In germline, CDR1 is DFQATT, CDR2 SNEGSKA (reference sequence). The V segment lost 5 bases and the J segment 3 bases; nucleotides outside the gene matches: 16. CDR3 length: 16 amino acids. CDR3 coding DNA: TGCAGTGCTCCTCCCTCTTCCAGGGGGACCCACTACGAGCAGTACTTC. Amino acids: CSAPPSSRGTHYEQYF.

This clonotype was seen more than once but under ten times. The chain employs TRBV27 and TRBJ2-5; 8 nucleotides align to TRBD2. This CDR3 comprises 17 residues. The germline gives CDR1 MNHEY, CDR2 SMNVEV (reference sequence). V shed 2 bases, J shed 3 bases, and the junction held 11 bases outside the gene matches. The chain's CDR3 is CASSLTSVYSGKETQYF. CDR3 DNA sequence: TGTGCCAGCAGTTTAACTTCCGTGTATAGCGGGAAAGAGACCCAGTACTTC.

This clonotype was detected ten times or more. The chain couples TRBV19 to TRBJ1-4, with 9 bases aligning to TRBD1. The V and J ends lost 10 bases and 4 bases, in that order; junction bases with no gene match: 4. CDR3 length: 13 amino acids. Germline loops: CDR1 LNHDA, CDR2 SQIVND (reference sequence). CDR3 in amino acids: CANEGQGNEKLFF. The CDR3 nucleotides are TGTGCCAATGAGGGACAGGGTAATGAAAAACTGTTTTTT.

This clonotype came up once. A much larger clone differs by one base, so this may be a read error. The V gene is TRBV6-5, the J gene TRBJ2-7; 7 positions match TRBD2. V lost 4 bases, J lost 6 bases, and 12 bases stayed unmatched. The CDR3 extends over 15 amino acids. The germline V gene has CDR1 MNHEY and CDR2 SVGAGI. The CDR3 DNA follows: TGTGCCAGCAGTTTTTTTGCGGGAGCAGGCTGCGAGCAGTACTTC. It is translated as CASSFFAGAGCEQYF.

Points on this clonotype: With a much larger clone just one base away, this may be a read error. This sequence joins TRBV9 and TRBJ2-7, with 8 bases aligning to TRBD2. Germline values: CDR1 SGDLS, CDR2 YYNGEE. This CDR3 comprises 16 residues. This CDR3 is CVSSVARSGRLGEQYF. DNA for the CDR3: TGTGTCAGCAGCGTAGCTCGAAGCGGGAGACTCGGGGAGCAGTACTTC.

This clonotype was counted at least ten times. This chain connects TRBV19 to TRBJ1-5, with D hard to call. V gave up 2 bases and J gave up 5 bases, with 10 bases separating them. The CDR3 is 14 amino acids. The germline V gene has CDR1 LNHDA and CDR2 SQIVND (reference sequence). As DNA, the CDR3 is TGTGCCAGTAGTATATGGCAGGTCGATCAGCCCCAGCATTTT. Protein: CASSIWQVDQPQHF.